Listed below are T cell receptor beta chains from one sample, sequenced in a study of T cell repertoires in cytomegalovirus infection. TCRdb re-analysed the reads in MiXCR, keeping a single row per CDR3 protein. The table has some 170,000 distinct CDR3 sequences, about a sixth seen once. Sequenced sample: CD8+ T cells from PBMCs. The receptors here all came from a human donor in good health (CMV status not recorded). Some clones in this sample may be carry-over from other donors' samples. Each CDR3 is given without its conserved first and last residue. Each record gives: J gene, CDR3 length, V gene, CDR3 protein.

TRBJ2-7 11 TRBV5-5 ASSLEGGYEQY
TRBJ1-1 10 TRBV7-9 ASSLPDTEAF
TRBJ2-3 13 TRBV5-5 ASSFATALTDTQY
TRBJ2-7 11 TRBV6-5 ASRSQVLHEQY
TRBJ1-1 15 TRBV12-3/TRBV12-4 ASSLESVTGLVTEAF
TRBJ1-2 13 TRBV7-2 ASSLGDRAPYGYT
TRBJ2-5 11 TRBV2 ASRRDTQETQY
TRBJ1-4 14 TRBV4-1 ASSHGQELTAEKLF
TRBJ2-1 17 TRBV7-6 ASSIEGLAGGTSYNEQF
TRBJ1-4 11 TRBV7-6 ASSVSAGEKLF
TRBJ2-3 14 TRBV7-6 ASSLWSSRGGDTQY
TRBJ1-2 13 TRBV27 ASSLSGTGAYGYT
TRBJ2-1 14 TRBV4-1 ASSQGLGGYYNEQF
TRBJ2-1 12 TRBV4-1 ASSQDLTGFEQF
TRBJ1-6 10 TRBV6-5 ASSYLSGPLH
TRBJ2-5 14 TRBV13 ASSPGDSSARETQY